A selection of T cell receptor beta chains follows, all from one sample in a study of T cells after yellow fever vaccination. One entry per CDR3 protein, called by TCRdb with MiXCR from the 5' RACE reads. The sample comprises over 150,000 distinct CDR3 sequences, around 7% of which are singletons, and 2.5% rests with the top ten. Sequencing used CD4+ T cells sorted from PBMCs, obtained about 5 days after the first yellow fever vaccination. These receptors were obtained from a man aged 18 to 29 who received the YFV17D yellow fever vaccine. The CDR3 runs from the conserved cysteine through the conserved F or W. The D gene is left open where the match is weak. Size tells how often a clone was seen (once, few, many) or the class of an expanded clone, and some rows leave it out.

j_call clone_size d_call v_call cdr3_length cdr3_nt cdr3_aa
TRBJ2-1 . TRBD2 TRBV5-1 13 TGCGCCAGCAGCTTACTAGCGGAAAATGAGCAGTTCTTC CASSLLAENEQFF
TRBJ1-2 few TRBD1 TRBV7-2 15 TGTGCCAGCAGCTCGACCTCCGGGACAGGGGACGGCTACACCTTC CASSSTSGTGDGYTF
TRBJ2-1 few TRBD2 TRBV5-1 20 TGCGCCAGCAGCTTGCGTCCTAGCGGGGGTGCTTCTAGCTCCTACAATGAGCAGTTCTTC CASSLRPSGGASSSYNEQFF
TRBJ2-4 few . TRBV5-6 15 TGTGCCAGCAGCTTGGGGGTCGACAGGCCGGGCATTCAGTACTTC CASSLGVDRPGIQYF
TRBJ1-1 . . TRBV3-1 12 TGTGCCAGCAGCCAAAGCGGGGCCGGAGCTTTCTTT CASSQSGAGAFF
TRBJ1-6 many . TRBV7-2 17 TGTGCCAGCAGCTTCAGGACCAGTAGCTCCTATAATTCACCCCTCCACTTT CASSFRTSSSYNSPLHF
TRBJ2-1 few . TRBV12-3/TRBV12-4 15 TGTGCCAGCAGTTTAGCGGACGCCGCCTACAATGAGCAGTTCTTC CASSLADAAYNEQFF
TRBJ2-5 many . TRBV7-2 12 TGTGCCAGCAGCTCCCTTGAAGAGACCCAGTACTTC CASSSLEETQYF
TRBJ2-5 many . TRBV29-1 12 TGCAGCGTTGAAGCCCCCCAAGAGACCCAGTACTTC CSVEAPQETQYF
TRBJ2-4 many TRBD1 TRBV28 18 TGTGCCAGCAGTTTTTTAGTGGCAACGGACAGGGGCGAAAACATTCAGTACTTC CASSFLVATDRGENIQYF
TRBJ1-1 many . TRBV18 14 TGTGCCAGCTCATTTATCGGACAGCCGAGTGAAGCTTTCTTT CASSFIGQPSEAFF
TRBJ2-2 . . TRBV3-1 11 TGTACCAGCAACGCTGGCGGGGAGCTGTTTTTT CTSNAGGELFF
TRBJ2-5 many . TRBV12-3/TRBV12-4 13 TGTGCCAGCAGCCAGGGAGATCAAGAGACCCAGTACTTC CASSQGDQETQYF
TRBJ2-1 many TRBD2 TRBV27 16 TGTGCCAGCAGTCCAACATCGACTAGCGGGGCAAATGAGCAGTTCTTC CASSPTSTSGANEQFF
TRBJ2-3 . . TRBV2 17 TGTGCCAGCAGTGAACGGGGTACTAGGGGAGACACAGATACGCAGTATTTT CASSERGTRGDTDTQYF
TRBJ2-3 many . TRBV7-6 16 TGTGCCAGCAGCTTGGGCCTGGGCAGCAGCACAGATACGCAGTATTTT CASSLGLGSSTDTQYF
TRBJ2-3 many TRBD2 TRBV4-3 14 TGCGCCAGCAGCCAGGGACTAGCGGTTGATACGCAGTATTTT CASSQGLAVDTQYF
TRBJ2-5 many TRBD2 TRBV11-2 13 TGTGCCAGCAGCTCCGGACTAGCGGGGTTTCTTGGGTTC CASSSGLAGFLGF
TRBJ2-3 many . TRBV9 13 TGTGCCAGCAGCGTAGAGGGAACAGATACGCAGTATTTT CASSVEGTDTQYF
TRBJ2-5 many TRBD1 TRBV12-3/TRBV12-4 14 TGTGCCAGCAGTTTAGAGGGGGCACAAGAGACCCAGTACTTC CASSLEGAQETQYF
TRBJ1-1 many . TRBV5-6 14 TGTGCCAGCAGCTTGGCGCTCAGGGCCACTGAAGCTTTCTTT CASSLALRATEAFF
TRBJ2-1 many . TRBV5-1 15 TGCGCCAGCAGCTTTACGGGGGACTGGGTCAATGAGCAGTTCTTC CASSFTGDWVNEQFF
TRBJ2-5 many . TRBV5-1 15 TGCGCCAGCAGCTTGACAGGGATGTACCAAGAGACCCAGTACTTC CASSLTGMYQETQYF
TRBJ2-2 . . TRBV7-3 15 TGTGCCAGCAGCCCGACGAGGGGGGGGGCCGGGGAGCTGTTTTTT CASSPTRGGAGELFF
TRBJ1-1 many . TRBV5-1 13 TGCGCCAGCAGGCGTCAGGGTAACACTGAAGCTTTCTTT CASRRQGNTEAFF
TRBJ1-2 . . TRBV21-1 15 TGTGCCAGCAGCAAAGTCTCAGGGGACCAGCCCAACTACACCTTC CASSKVSGDQPNYTF
TRBJ2-2 many TRBD2 TRBV20-1 14 TGCAGTGCTAGAGATCTTAGCGGGGGGCGGGAGCTGTTTTTT CSARDLSGGRELFF
TRBJ1-2 . . TRBV9 15 TGTGCCAGCAGCGTAGAGGTCAGTGCCCGAGGGGGCTACACCTTC CASSVEVSARGGYTF
TRBJ2-7 many . TRBV20-1 12 TGCAGTGCTAGAGAATGGACAGACGAGCAGTACTTC CSAREWTDEQYF
TRBJ1-6 medium-sized TRBD1 TRBV10-3 16 TGTGCCATCAGTGATCGTGCCAGGGACAGGTCTTCACCCCTCCACTTT CAISDRARDRSSPLHF
TRBJ1-2 few TRBD1 TRBV5-1 15 TGCGCCAGCAGCACCCCCGACAGGGGGCTTGTGGGCTACACCTTC CASSTPDRGLVGYTF
TRBJ1-5 many . TRBV15 12 TGTGCCACCAGCAGAGCAGATCAGCCCCAGCATTTT CATSRADQPQHF
TRBJ1-5 . . TRBV5-6 13 TGTGCCAGCAGCATTAGGCTGGGGGAGCCCCAGCATTTT CASSIRLGEPQHF
TRBJ2-3 . TRBD1 TRBV29-1 14 TGCAGCGTTGGAGGACAGGGGGCAACAGATACGCAGTATTTT CSVGGQGATDTQYF
TRBJ2-3 many . TRBV7-2 15 TGTGCCAGCAGCATCGGGGGGCAGCGCACAGATACGCAGTATTTT CASSIGGQRTDTQYF
TRBJ1-1 . . TRBV4-1 17 TGCGCCAGCAGCCACCCCTTCGGCCGGACGGACGGCACTGAAGCTTTCTTT CASSHPFGRTDGTEAFF
TRBJ1-1 few . TRBV5-1 15 TGCGCCAGCAGCAACCGGGACCGAGGAGACACTGAAGCTTTCTTT CASSNRDRGDTEAFF
TRBJ1-1 many . TRBV12-3/TRBV12-4 14 TGTGCCAGCAGTTTTCAGCGCCCTACCCCACCAGCTTTCTTT CASSFQRPTPPAFF
TRBJ1-2 few . TRBV5-5 16 TGTGCCAGCAGCTCAGAGGGACTTAGGGCTAACTATGGCTACACCTTC CASSSEGLRANYGYTF
TRBJ1-2 . TRBD1 TRBV4-1 15 TGCGCCAGCAGCCACCTCCCGGGACAGGGTTATGGCTACACCTTC CASSHLPGQGYGYTF
TRBJ1-6 . . TRBV5-1 15 TGCGCCAGCAGCCCCAGGGGCGCCCATAATTCACCCCTCCACTTT CASSPRGAHNSPLHF
TRBJ2-5 many TRBD1 TRBV20-1 14 TGCAGTGCTAAAAGAGGGACAGGGGGAGAGACCCAGTACTTC CSAKRGTGGETQYF
TRBJ2-1 many TRBD2 TRBV29-1 12 TGCAGCGCGGGACTAGCGGGGGGTGAGCAGTTCTTC CSAGLAGGEQFF
TRBJ1-5 many . TRBV28 15 TGTGCCAGCAGGACGATGGGGTCGGGCAATCAGCCCCAGCATTTT CASRTMGSGNQPQHF
TRBJ2-7 few TRBD2 TRBV9 13 TGTGCCAGCAGCGTAGGCGGGGGGCCCGAGCAGTACTTC CASSVGGGPEQYF
TRBJ1-1 . . TRBV5-1 15 TGCGCCAGCAGCTTGGAACGGGTCAGAGACACTGAAGCTTTCTTT CASSLERVRDTEAFF
TRBJ1-1 . . TRBV12-3/TRBV12-4 11 TGTGCCAGCAGTTTAGGGGGAACGGCTTTCTTT CASSLGGTAFF
TRBJ2-3 many . TRBV18 13 TGTGCCAGCTCACCACGGGATACGGATACGCAGTATTTT CASSPRDTDTQYF
TRBJ2-7 few . TRBV20-1 14 TGCAGTGCTAGAGATTGGGGGGCCGGATCCGGGCAGTACTTC CSARDWGAGSGQYF
TRBJ2-1 many . TRBV5-6 11 TGTGCCAGCAGCTTGCAGTATGAGCAGTTCTTC CASSLQYEQFF
TRBJ1-2 many . TRBV10-3 11 TGTGCCATCAGTAAGGACAGCAGCTACACCTTC CAISKDSSYTF
TRBJ2-2 many . TRBV7-2 13 TGTGCCAGCAGACCCCAGGGTACCGGGGAGCTGTTTTTT CASRPQGTGELFF